Below, 9 T cell receptor beta chains from the same sample are listed, as sequenced in a study of blood T cell repertoires in COVID-19. Data came from immunoSEQ multiplex PCR; TCRdb stores just in-frame clones and leaves some out. The sample consists of over 150,000 clones, roughly 88% of them appearing once. Sequenced material: peripheral blood. The receptors stem from a woman aged 35 to 49 with COVID-19, enrolled during active disease.

The table lists this clone with a few counts. CDR3 region: CASSGGLNEKLFF. The DNA for the CDR3 is TGCGCCAGCAGCGGTGGACTTAATGAAAAACTGTTTTTT. J is TRBJ1-4 and V is TRBV5-1; no clear D. CDR3 length equals 13 residues. CDR1 and CDR2 from the germline V gene are SGHRS and YFSETQ. V lost 4 bases and J 4 bases, leaving 8 bases between the germline ends.

The chain joins TRBV4-2 to TRBJ2-1; D remains unclear. The germline V gene encodes CDR1 LGHNA and CDR2 YNFKEQ. The CDR3 is made up of 14 amino acids. The V gene lost 5 bases and the J gene lost 2 bases, with 10 bases spanning the gap. The CDR3 coding sequence is TGTGCCAGCAGCTTTGGTGGCACCTACAATGAGCAGTTCTTC. Its translation is CASSFGGTYNEQFF.

The rearrangement links TRBV5-1 to TRBJ2-3, with 10 nucleotides matching TRBD2. V was pared by 8 bases and J by 2 bases, with 2 bases of the junction left unmatched. CDR1 SGHRS and CDR2 YFSETQ come from the germline V gene. CDR3 size: 13 residues. The CDR3 DNA is TGCGCCAGTCTAGCGGGAGACACAGATACGCAGTATTTT. It yields the protein CASLAGDTDTQYF.

The gene calls are TRBV21-1 and TRBJ1-6; the table's D gene call, TRBD1, was not cross checked with the DNA. TRBV21-1 is deemed a pseudogene. The CDR3 totals 20 residues. CDR3 amino acids: CASIQRGGQGGHLYNSPLHF. The CDR3 DNA follows: TGTGCCAGCATCCAAAGGGGGGGACAGGGGGGCCATTTATATAATTCACCCCTCCACTTT.

The chain couples TRBV5-1 to TRBJ2-5, with TRBD2 matching over 10 bases. V lost 4 bases to trimming and J lost 1 base; unmatched junction nucleotides: 4. Germline CDR1 and CDR2: SGHRS and YFSETQ. This CDR3 contains 15 residues. CDR3 coding DNA: TGCGCCAGCAGCCCACTAGCGGGATTCCAAGAGACCCAGTACTTC. This sequence encodes CASSPLAGFQETQYF.

This rearrangement joins TRBV11-2 to TRBJ2-3, with 9 nucleotides matching TRBD2. Germline V lookup: CDR1 SGHAT, CDR2 FQNNGV. This CDR3 is 15 amino acids long. Trimming removed 5 bases from V and 1 base from J; junction bases left unmatched: 4. Here the CDR3 DNA reads TGTGCCAGCAGCCCGCGACTAGCGGGCACAGATACGCAGTATTTT. This encodes CASSPRLAGTDTQYF.

The rearrangement links TRBV19 to TRBJ1-1, with TRBD1 identical over 10 bases. Unmatched junction bases numbered 11, after V lost 1 base and J lost 6 bases. In germline, CDR1 is LNHDA, CDR2 SQIVND (reference sequence). The CDR3 extends over 17 amino acids. The CDR3 loop reads CASSIVQTGGFGAEAFF. In nucleotides, the CDR3 is TGTGCCAGTAGTATAGTACAGACAGGGGGCTTCGGGGCTGAAGCTTTCTTT.

This clone was found a few times. The rearrangement uses TRBV5-6 and TRBJ1-5; D is possibly TRBD1 (6 bases). CDR1 and CDR2 (germline): SGHDT, YYEEEE. The CDR3 is made up of 15 amino acids. Trimming stripped 0 bases from V and 7 bases from J, with 14 bases between. The CDR3 DNA reads as TGTGCCAGCAGCTTGGGTTTCAGGGGTCGGCAGCCCCAGCATTTT. Amino acid sequence: CASSLGFRGRQPQHF.

In this sample, this clone turned up a few times. V and J are TRBV19 and TRBJ2-7; 7 bases agree with TRBD2. From germline, CDR1 is LNHDA and CDR2 SQIVND (reference sequence). The CDR3 sequence is 14 residues long. V gave up 3 bases and J gave up 2 bases; unmatched junction bases: 4. CDR3 sequence (DNA): TGTGCCAGTAGTATTTGGGAGGGGACCTACGAGCAGTACTTC. Amino acids: CASSIWEGTYEQYF.